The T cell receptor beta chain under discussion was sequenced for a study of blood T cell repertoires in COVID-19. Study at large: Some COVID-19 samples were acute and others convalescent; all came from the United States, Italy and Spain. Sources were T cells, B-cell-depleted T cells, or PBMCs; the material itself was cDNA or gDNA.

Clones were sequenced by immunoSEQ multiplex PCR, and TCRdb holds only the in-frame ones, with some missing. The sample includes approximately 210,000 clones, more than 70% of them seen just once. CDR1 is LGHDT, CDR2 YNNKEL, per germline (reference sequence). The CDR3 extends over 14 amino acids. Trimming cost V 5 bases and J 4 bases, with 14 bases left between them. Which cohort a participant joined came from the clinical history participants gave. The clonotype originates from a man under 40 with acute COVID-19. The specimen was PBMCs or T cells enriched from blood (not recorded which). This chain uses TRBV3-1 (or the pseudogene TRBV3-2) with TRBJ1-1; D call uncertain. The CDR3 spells CASSSSSGSTEAFF. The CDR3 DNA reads TGTGCCAGCAGCAGTAGCTCCGGGAGCACTGAAGCTTTCTTT.